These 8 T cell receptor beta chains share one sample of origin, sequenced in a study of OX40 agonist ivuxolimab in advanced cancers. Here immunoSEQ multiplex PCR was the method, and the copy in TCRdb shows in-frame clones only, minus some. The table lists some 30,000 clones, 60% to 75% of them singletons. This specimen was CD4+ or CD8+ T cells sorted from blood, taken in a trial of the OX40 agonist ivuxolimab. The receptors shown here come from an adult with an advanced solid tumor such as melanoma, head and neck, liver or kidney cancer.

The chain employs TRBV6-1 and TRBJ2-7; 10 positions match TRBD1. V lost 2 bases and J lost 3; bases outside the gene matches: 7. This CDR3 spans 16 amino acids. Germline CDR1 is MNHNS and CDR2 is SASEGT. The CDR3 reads CASSELSGQGIYEQYV. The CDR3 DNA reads TGTGCCAGCAGTGAACTGTCGGGACAGGGGATCTACGAGCAGTACGTC.

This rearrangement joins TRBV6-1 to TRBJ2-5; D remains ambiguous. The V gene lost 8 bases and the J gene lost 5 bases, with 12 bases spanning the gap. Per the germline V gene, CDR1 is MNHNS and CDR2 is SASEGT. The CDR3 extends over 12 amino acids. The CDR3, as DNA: TGTGCCAGCGGTTTGAAAATTGAGACCCAGTACTTC. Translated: CASGLKIETQYF.

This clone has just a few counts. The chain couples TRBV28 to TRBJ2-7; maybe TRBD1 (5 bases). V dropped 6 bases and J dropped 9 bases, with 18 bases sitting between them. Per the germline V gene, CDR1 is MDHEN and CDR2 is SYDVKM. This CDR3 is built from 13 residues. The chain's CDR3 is CASSPGAEYRQYF. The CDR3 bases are TGTGCCAGCAGCCCTGGGGCCGAATACAGGCAGTACTTC.

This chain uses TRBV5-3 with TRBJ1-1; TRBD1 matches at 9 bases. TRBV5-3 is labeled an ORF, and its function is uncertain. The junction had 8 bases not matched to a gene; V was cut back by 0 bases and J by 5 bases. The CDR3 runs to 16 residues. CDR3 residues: CARSLAGQGPWTEAFF. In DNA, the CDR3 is TGTGCCAGAAGCTTGGCGGGACAGGGCCCATGGACTGAAGCTTTCTTT.

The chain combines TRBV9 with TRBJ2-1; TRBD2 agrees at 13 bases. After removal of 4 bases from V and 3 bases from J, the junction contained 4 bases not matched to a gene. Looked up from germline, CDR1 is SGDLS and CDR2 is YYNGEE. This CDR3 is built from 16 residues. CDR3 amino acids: CASSFTSGGVYNEQFF. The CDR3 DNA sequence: TGTGCCAGCAGCTTCACTAGCGGGGGGGTCTACAATGAGCAGTTCTTC.

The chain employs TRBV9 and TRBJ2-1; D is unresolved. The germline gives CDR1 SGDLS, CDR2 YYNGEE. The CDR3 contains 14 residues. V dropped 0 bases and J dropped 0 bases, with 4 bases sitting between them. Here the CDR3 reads CASSVASSYNEQFF. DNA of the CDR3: TGTGCCAGCAGCGTAGCGAGCTCCTACAATGAGCAGTTCTTC. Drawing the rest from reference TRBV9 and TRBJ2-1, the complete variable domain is DSGVTQTPKHLITATGQRVTLRCSPRSGDLSVYWYQQSLDQGLQFLIQYYNGEERAKGNILERFSAQQFPDLHSELNLSSLELGDSALYFCASSVASSYNEQFFGPGTRLTVL.

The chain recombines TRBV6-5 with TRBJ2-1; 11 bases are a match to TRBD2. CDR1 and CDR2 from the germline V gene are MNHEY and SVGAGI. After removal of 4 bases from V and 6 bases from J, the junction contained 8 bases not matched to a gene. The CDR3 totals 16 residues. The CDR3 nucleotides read TGTGCCAGCAGTTTCGTAGCGGGGGGGCTCATCAATGAGCAGTTCTTC. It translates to CASSFVAGGLINEQFF.

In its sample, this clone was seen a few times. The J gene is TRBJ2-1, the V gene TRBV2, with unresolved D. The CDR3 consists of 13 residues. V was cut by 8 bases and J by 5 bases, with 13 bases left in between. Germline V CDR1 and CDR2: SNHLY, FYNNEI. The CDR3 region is CASQLSSNNEQFF. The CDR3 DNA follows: TGTGCCAGCCAACTCTCTAGTAACAATGAGCAGTTCTTC.